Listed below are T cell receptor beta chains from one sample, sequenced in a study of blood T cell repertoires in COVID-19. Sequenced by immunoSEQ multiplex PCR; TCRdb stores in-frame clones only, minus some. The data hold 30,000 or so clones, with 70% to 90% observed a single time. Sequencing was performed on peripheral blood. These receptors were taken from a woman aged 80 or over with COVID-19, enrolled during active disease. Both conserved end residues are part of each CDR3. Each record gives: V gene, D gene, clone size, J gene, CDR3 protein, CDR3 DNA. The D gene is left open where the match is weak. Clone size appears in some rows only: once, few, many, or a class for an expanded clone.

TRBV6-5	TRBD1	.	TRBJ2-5	CASSDGTGSETQYF	TGTGCCAGCAGCGACGGGACAGGGAGCGAGACCCAGTACTTC
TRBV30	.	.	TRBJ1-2	CAWSVQLDGYTF	TGTGCCTGGAGTGTACAGCTGGATGGCTACACCTTC
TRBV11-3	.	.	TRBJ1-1	CASSLGGARKSEAFF	TGTGCCAGCAGCTTGGGAGGGGCTCGCAAGAGTGAAGCTTTCTTT
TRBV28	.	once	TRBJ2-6	CASTLVLSGGANVLTF	TGTGCCAGCACCCTGGTCCTATCTGGTGGGGCCAACGTCCTGACTTTC
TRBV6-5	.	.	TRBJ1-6	CASIEQSSYNSPLHF	TGTGCCAGCATAGAACAGAGCTCCTATAATTCACCCCTCCACTTT
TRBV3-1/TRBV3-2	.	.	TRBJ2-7	CASSPGTPYEQYF	TGTGCCAGCAGCCCCGGGACTCCCTACGAGCAGTACTTC
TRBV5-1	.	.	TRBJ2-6	CASSPPANVLTF	TGCGCCAGCAGCCCCCCTGCCAACGTCCTGACTTTC
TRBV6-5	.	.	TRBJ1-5	CASTPSLGQPQHF	TGTGCCAGCACACCCTCCCTCGGTCAGCCCCAGCATTTT
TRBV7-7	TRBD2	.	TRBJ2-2	CASSTVASGGAGELFF	TGTGCCAGCAGCACGGTCGCTAGCGGGGGAGCCGGGGAGCTGTTTTTT
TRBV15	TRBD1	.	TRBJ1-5	CATSQRGTGALQPQHF	TGTGCCACCAGCCAAAGAGGGACAGGGGCCCTTCAGCCCCAGCATTTT
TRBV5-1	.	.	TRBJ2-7	CASSSAGRGRLSYEQYF	TGCGCCAGCAGCTCCGCGGGAAGAGGGAGACTCTCCTACGAGCAGTACTTC
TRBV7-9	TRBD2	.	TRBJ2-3	CASSQVSGGLDTQYF	TGTGCCAGCAGCCAAGTTAGCGGGGGGCTTGATACGCAGTATTTT
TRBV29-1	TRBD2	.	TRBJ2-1	CSVAVAGDEQFF	TGCAGCGTTGCGGTAGCGGGGGATGAGCAGTTCTTC
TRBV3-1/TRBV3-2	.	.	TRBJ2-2	CASSPRRGPTGELFF	TGTGCCAGCAGCCCAAGGCGGGGGCCCACCGGGGAGCTGTTTTTT
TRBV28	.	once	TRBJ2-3	CASSLWGRGTDTQYF	TGTGCCAGCAGTTTATGGGGCAGGGGCACAGATACGCAGTATTTT
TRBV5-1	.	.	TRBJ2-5	CASSPGHPWETQYF	TGCGCCAGCAGCCCGGGACATCCGTGGGAGACCCAGTACTTC
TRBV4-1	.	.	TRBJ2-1	CASSQVAVATPYNEQFF	TGCGCCAGCAGCCAGGTAGCCGTAGCGACCCCCTACAATGAGCAGTTCTTC
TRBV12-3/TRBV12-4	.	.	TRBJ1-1	CASTLTMNTEAFF	TGTGCCAGCACCCTGACAATGAACACTGAAGCTTTCTTT
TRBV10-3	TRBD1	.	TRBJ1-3	CAISPPNPTGGPGNTIYF	TGTGCCATCAGCCCACCCAACCCGACAGGGGGCCCTGGAAACACCATATATTTT
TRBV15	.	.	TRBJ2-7	CATSREGAYEQYF	TGTGCCACCAGCAGAGAAGGGGCATACGAGCAGTACTTC
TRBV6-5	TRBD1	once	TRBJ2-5	CASSRDRGLPGAQYF	TGTGCCAGCAGTCGGGACAGGGGGCTACCGGGGGCCCAGTACTTC
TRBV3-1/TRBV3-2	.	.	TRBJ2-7	CASSQGTAYEQYF	TGTGCCAGCAGCCAAGGGACAGCCTACGAGCAGTACTTC
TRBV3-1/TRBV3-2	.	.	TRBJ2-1	CASSRPTASNEQFF	TGTGCCAGCAGCCGCCCGACAGCATCTAATGAGCAGTTCTTC
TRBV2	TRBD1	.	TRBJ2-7	CAGRDRGKDEQYF	TGTGCCGGCCGGGACAGGGGAAAGGACGAGCAGTACTTC
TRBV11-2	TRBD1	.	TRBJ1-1	CASSLVGVGQGASRAFF	TGTGCCAGCAGCTTAGTAGGCGTGGGACAGGGGGCCTCAAGGGCTTTCTTT
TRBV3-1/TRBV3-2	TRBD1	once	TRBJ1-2	CASSQLGQSYGYTF	TGTGCCAGCAGCCAACTGGGACAGTCTTATGGCTACACCTTC
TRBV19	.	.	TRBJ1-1	CASSIYRGRNTEAFF	TGTGCCAGTAGTATCTATAGGGGCAGGAACACTGAAGCTTTCTTT
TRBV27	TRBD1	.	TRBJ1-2	CASRRGTGEYGYTF	TGTGCCAGCAGGCGCGGGACAGGGGAATATGGCTACACCTTC
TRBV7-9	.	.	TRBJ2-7	CASSLIFGDYEQYF	TGTGCCAGCAGCTTAATTTTCGGAGACTACGAGCAGTACTTC
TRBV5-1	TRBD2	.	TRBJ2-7	CASSFSGGTSYEQYF	TGCGCCAGCAGCTTTAGCGGGGGAACCTCCTACGAGCAGTACTTC
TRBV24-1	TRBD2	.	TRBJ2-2	CATSDPSGGTNTGELFF	TGTGCCACCAGTGATCCTAGCGGGGGGACAAACACCGGGGAGCTGTTTTTT
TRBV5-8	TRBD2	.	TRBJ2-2	CASRWGLANTGELFF	TGTGCCAGCAGATGGGGACTAGCGAACACCGGGGAGCTGTTTTTT
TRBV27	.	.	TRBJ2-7	CASARGRYEQYF	TGTGCCAGCGCCCGAGGGCGCTACGAGCAGTACTTC
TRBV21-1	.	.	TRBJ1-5	CASSKGWAQHF	TGTGCCAGCAGCAAAGGTTGGGCGCAGCATTTT
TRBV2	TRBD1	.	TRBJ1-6	CASRAGTGSSYNSPLHF	TGTGCCAGCAGAGCAGGGACAGGGAGCTCCTATAATTCACCCCTCCACTTT
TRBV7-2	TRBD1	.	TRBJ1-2	CASSLVGQGDYGYTF	TGTGCCAGCAGCTTAGTTGGACAGGGGGACTATGGCTACACCTTC
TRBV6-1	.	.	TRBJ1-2	CASSEEVVPIYGYTF	TGTGCCAGCAGTGAAGAAGTAGTCCCAATCTATGGCTACACCTTC
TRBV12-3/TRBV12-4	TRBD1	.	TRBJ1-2	CASRPGGAGYTF	TGTGCCAGCAGACCAGGGGGAGCTGGCTACACCTTC
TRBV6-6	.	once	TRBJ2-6	CASSNGGTAGANVLTF	TGTGCCAGCAGCAACGGCGGGACAGCTGGGGCCAACGTCCTGACTTTC
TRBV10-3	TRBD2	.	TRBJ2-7	CATFSGTSGGWSYEQYF	TGTGCCACCTTCTCCGGGACTAGCGGGGGGTGGTCCTACGAGCAGTACTTC
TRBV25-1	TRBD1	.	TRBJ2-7	CASSGTGLYEQYF	TGTGCCAGCTCCGGGACAGGCCTCTACGAGCAGTACTTC
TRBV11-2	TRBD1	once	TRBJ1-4	CASSSPRGQGFYKLFF	TGTGCCAGCAGCTCCCCTAGGGGACAGGGTTTCTACAAACTGTTTTTT
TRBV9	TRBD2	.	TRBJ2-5	CASSVTGLHQETQYF	TGTGCCAGCAGCGTAACGGGACTACACCAAGAGACCCAGTACTTC
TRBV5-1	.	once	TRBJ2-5	CASSLVGGRSSVQETQYF	TGCGCCAGCAGCTTAGTTGGGGGCCGTTCTTCTGTCCAAGAGACCCAGTACTTC
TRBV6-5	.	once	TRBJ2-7	CASSYSNNRVYEQYF	TGTGCCAGCAGTTACTCGAATAACAGGGTCTACGAGCAGTACTTC
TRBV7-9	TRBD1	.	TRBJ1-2	CASSLYGTGGGYTF	TGTGCCAGCAGCCTATATGGGACAGGGGGAGGCTACACCTTC
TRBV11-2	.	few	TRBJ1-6	CASSLVRGSSPLHF	TGTGCCAGCAGCTTAGTCAGGGGTTCTTCACCCCTCCACTTT
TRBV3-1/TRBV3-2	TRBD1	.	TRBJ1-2	CASSRRDRALYGYTF	TGTGCCAGCAGCAGGCGGGACAGGGCCCTCTATGGCTACACCTTC
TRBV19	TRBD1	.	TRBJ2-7	CASRTGGHEQYF	TGTGCCAGTAGGACAGGGGGCCACGAGCAGTACTTC
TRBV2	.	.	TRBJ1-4	CASYPGGFSEKLFF	TGTGCCAGCTACCCTGGGGGGTTTTCGGAAAAACTGTTTTTT
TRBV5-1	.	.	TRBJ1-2	CASSLGQVAGYTF	TGCGCCAGCAGCTTGGGACAGGTGGCGGGCTACACCTTC
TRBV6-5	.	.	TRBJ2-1	CASSYFQGHYNEQFF	TGTGCCAGCAGTTACTTTCAGGGCCACTACAATGAGCAGTTCTTC
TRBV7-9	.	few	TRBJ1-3	CASSLGDSSFPVYF	TGTGCCAGCAGCTTGGGTGACAGTTCCTTCCCCGTTTATTTT